These 27 T cell receptor beta chains were sequenced from one sample in a study of radiation and T cells in renal cell carcinoma. TCRdb keeps only in-frame clones here, not all; method: immunoSEQ multiplex PCR. The sample gives some 31,000 clones, roughly 80% of which show up once; around a third is in the top ten. Noted time point: blood 4 weeks post-SBRT, at nephrectomy. Treatment described: 15 Gy SBRT to primary tumor, nephrectomy 4 weeks later. The sample consisted of blood, taken from a patient whose treatment included radiotherapy and nephrectomy. The receptors were gathered from a man in his sixties with renal cell carcinoma.

The CDR3 is CASSESGGWVGYTF. The CDR3 region has the DNA TGTGCCAGCAGTGAAAGCGGGGGATGGGTTGGCTACACCTTC. V gene TRBV6-1 combines with J gene TRBJ1-2; possibly TRBD1 for D (5 bases). The CDR3 spans 14 residues. The germline CDR1 and CDR2 sequences are MNHNS and SASEGT. V was shortened by 2 bases and J by 7 bases, with 14 bases between the two germline ends.

The rearrangement uses TRBV10-1 and TRBJ2-7, with D maybe TRBD2 (5 bases). With 4 bases removed from V and 6 bases from J, the gap between germline ends came to 16 bases. CDR3 length equals 14 residues. Germline-derived CDR1 and CDR2 are WNHNN and SYGVQD (reference sequence). CDR3: CASSGGLGGIEQYF. The CDR3 coding sequence is TGCGCCAGCAGTGGAGGGCTCGGTGGGATCGAGCAGTACTTC.

The genes are TRBV25-1 and TRBJ2-5; D call uncertain. V was clipped by 4 bases and J by 3 bases, with 18 bases between them. Germline V gene sequence: CDR1 MGHDK, CDR2 SYGVNS. This CDR3 has 16 residues. In nucleotides, the CDR3 is TGTGCCAGCAGTGTCAAACCGCCCTTGGGAAAAGAGACCCAGTACTTC. It encodes CASSVKPPLGKETQYF.

This clone was recorded only once. The CDR3, as DNA: TGTGCCAGCTCACTCCTAGCGGGAGAAAATGAGCAGTTCTTC. Protein product: CASSLLAGENEQFF. V is TRBV18 and J is TRBJ2-1, with TRBD2 matching over 10 bases. Germline loops: CDR1 KGHSH, CDR2 LQKENI. With V trimmed by 4 bases and J by 7 bases, 4 bases remained unmatched. The length of the CDR3 is 14 residues. Complete variable domain (other parts from reference TRBV18 and TRBJ2-1): NAGVMQNPRHLVRRRGQEARLRCSPMKGHSHVYWYRQLPEEGLKFMVYLQKENIIDESGMPKERFSAEFPKEGPSILRIQQVVRGDSAAYFCASSLLAGENEQFFGPGTRLTVL.

There are a few counts of this clone. The chain is built from TRBV4-1 and TRBJ2-7; possible D gene TRBD2, 6 bases. Per the germline V gene, CDR1 is MGHRA and CDR2 is YSYEKL. Trimming took off 4 bases at V and 1 base at J, with 8 bases between the two ends. This CDR3 is 13 amino acids long. The CDR3 sequence: CASSLRESYEQYF. For the CDR3, the DNA is TGCGCCAGCAGCCTTCGGGAGTCCTACGAGCAGTACTTC.

The chain combines TRBV28 with TRBJ1-2; 8 positions match TRBD1. CDR1 MDHEN and CDR2 SYDVKM come from the germline V gene. This CDR3 region has 15 residues. J was trimmed by 9 bases and V by 3 bases; bases with no gene match: 12. CDR3 DNA: TGTGCCAGCAGTTTGAACAGGGGACAGGCCGGGCGCTACACCTTC. Encoded protein: CASSLNRGQAGRYTF.

This rearrangement joins TRBV5-1 to TRBJ2-1, with TRBD2 matching over 9 bases. The CDR3 runs 15 residues. Trimming cost V 1 base and J 5 bases; bases outside gene matches: 4. In germline, CDR1 is SGHRS, CDR2 YFSETQ. The CDR3 protein is CASSLLPSGNNEQFF. CDR3 coding DNA: TGCGCCAGCAGCTTGTTACCTAGCGGGAACAATGAGCAGTTCTTC.

J is TRBJ2-1 and V is TRBV5-6; D remains unclear. The germline gives CDR1 SGHDT, CDR2 YYEEEE. The CDR3 length is 11 residues. Trimming pared 2 bases from V and 9 bases from J, leaving 6 bases between. This chain's CDR3 is CASSFRIEQFF. CDR3 nucleotides: TGTGCCAGCAGCTTTCGAATTGAGCAGTTCTTC.

The chain links TRBV7-9 to TRBJ1-3, with TRBD1 matching 7 bases. The ends lost 5 bases at V and 4 bases at J; junction bases unmatched: 14. This CDR3 has 17 residues. Germline loops: CDR1 SEHNR, CDR2 FQNEAQ (reference sequence). The CDR3 here is CASSLGTGVRWGNTIYF. CDR3 nucleotide sequence: TGTGCCAGCAGCCTCGGCACAGGGGTTCGATGGGGAAACACCATATATTTT.

The genes are TRBV18 and TRBJ2-7, with a tentative D call TRBD1 (5 bases). V was cut by 1 base and J by 5 bases, with 12 bases left in between. The germline V gene has CDR1 KGHSH and CDR2 LQKENI. This CDR3 contains 14 residues. CDR3 sequence (DNA): TGTGCCAGCTCACCACAGGGGCTTCTCAACGAGCAGTACTTC. This codes for CASSPQGLLNEQYF.

The CDR3 loop reads CASSLRLAESYEQYF. The DNA for the CDR3 is TGTGCCAGCAGCTTACGACTAGCGGAGTCCTACGAGCAGTACTTC. The genes are TRBV4-2 and TRBJ2-7, with 9 bases matching TRBD2. The CDR3 has 15 amino acids. With V trimmed by 5 bases and J by 1 base, 6 bases remained unmatched. The V gene's germline CDR1 is LGHNA and CDR2 YNFKEQ.

This clone was counted only a few times. This rearrangement joins TRBV11-1 to TRBJ2-2; 11 bases line up with TRBD2. CDR1 and CDR2 from the germline V gene are SGHAT and FQDESV (reference sequence). The CDR3 has 17 amino acids. V shed 5 bases and J 4 bases; nucleotides not matched to a gene: 9. The CDR3 protein is CASSPKTLAGGTGELFF. CDR3 in DNA: TGTGCCAGCAGCCCCAAAACCCTAGCGGGAGGCACCGGGGAGCTGTTTTTT.

This chain joins TRBV13 and TRBJ2-7, with D tentatively TRBD1 or TRBD2 (5 bases each). Germline V gene sequence: CDR1 PRHDT, CDR2 FYEKMQ (reference sequence). CDR3 size: 15 residues. The V end was cut by 5 bases, the J end by 6 bases, with 20 bases between. CDR3 protein: CASSASGTGYGEQYF. In DNA, the CDR3 is TGTGCCAGCAGCGCCTCCGGGACGGGATACGGCGAGCAGTACTTC.

CDR3 amino acids: CASSPREGGGRADTQYF. Written as DNA, the CDR3 is TGTGCCAGCAGCCCGAGAGAGGGGGGAGGGCGTGCAGATACGCAGTATTTT. The J gene is TRBJ2-3, the V gene TRBV9, with D possibly being TRBD2 (7 bases). The CDR3 has 17 residues. CDR1 and CDR2 from the germline V gene are SGDLS and YYNGEE. V shed 4 bases and J shed 4 bases, with 22 bases lying between them.

The chain employs TRBV7-2 and TRBJ2-2; D is possibly TRBD2 (6 bases). The CDR3 is 15 residues long. With 5 bases removed from V and 0 bases from J, the gap between germline ends came to 10 bases. The germline V gene has CDR1 SGHTA and CDR2 FQGNSA. CDR3 sequence (DNA): TGTGCCAGCAGCGTGGTAGCGGCGAACACCGGGGAGCTGTTTTTT. It translates to CASSVVAANTGELFF.

The chain has TRBV19 and TRBJ2-6; no firm D call. This CDR3 contains 18 residues. Trimming stripped 5 bases from V and 5 bases from J, with 22 bases between. From germline, CDR1 is LNHDA and CDR2 SQIVND (reference sequence). The CDR3 is CASSSRTKSQSRANVLTF. The DNA of the CDR3 is TGTGCCAGTAGTTCGCGAACGAAATCACAAAGTCGGGCCAACGTCCTGACTTTC.

This chain connects TRBV27 to TRBJ2-7; D gene ambiguous. Trimming cost V 6 bases and J 7 bases, with 13 bases left between them. Germline CDR1 is MNHEY and CDR2 is SMNVEV (reference sequence). CDR3 length: 12 amino acids. The CDR3 loop is CASSGRMGEQYF. The CDR3 nucleotides are TGTGCCAGCAGCGGGCGGATGGGAGAGCAGTACTTC.

The genes are TRBV15 and TRBJ2-1; D remains ambiguous. This CDR3 region has 16 residues. Germline V gene sequence: CDR1 LNHNV, CDR2 YYDKDF (reference sequence). V was cut by 5 bases and J by 6 bases, with 20 bases left in between. CDR3 in amino acids: CATSDRRRLRPNEQFF. The CDR3 DNA sequence: TGTGCCACCAGCGATAGACGGCGACTGAGGCCCAATGAGCAGTTCTTC.

The rearrangement uses TRBV2 and TRBJ1-6; D is possibly TRBD1 (5 bases). V lost 11 bases and J 6 bases, leaving 11 bases between the germline ends. Germline V CDR1 and CDR2: SNHLY, FYNNEI. This CDR3 has 12 amino acids. CDR3 coding DNA: TGTGCCGGGGGGGATCCTAATTCACCCCTCCACTTT. Protein: CAGGDPNSPLHF.

The rearrangement uses TRBV5-1 and TRBJ2-1; D possibly corresponds to TRBD2 (6 bases). The V and J ends lost 4 bases and 2 bases respectively, with 16 bases between them. Germline CDR1 and CDR2: SGHRS and YFSETQ. The CDR3 spans 16 residues. CDR3: CASSNRLDKTYNEQFF. The CDR3 coding sequence is TGCGCCAGCAGCAACCGACTAGATAAAACCTACAATGAGCAGTTCTTC.

This clone came up once. The genes are TRBV11-2 and TRBJ2-5, with a possible D match to TRBD2 (6 bases). The germline CDR1 and CDR2 sequences are SGHAT and FQNNGV. Trimming took 5 bases from V and 5 from J, leaving 18 bases between them. The CDR3 has 15 residues. Here the CDR3 reads CASSPIPGLQETQYF. The CDR3 bases are TGTGCCAGCAGCCCGATCCCGGGACTCCAGGAGACCCAGTACTTC.

V is TRBV18 and J is TRBJ2-3; 9 positions agree with TRBD2. CDR3 length: 17 amino acids. Germline CDR1 reads KGHSH; CDR2 reads LQKENI. J lost 4 bases, V lost 1 base, and 9 bases had no gene match. CDR3 coding DNA: TGTGCCAGCTCACCACAGGTCACAGCGGGAGGATCAGATACGCAGTATTTT. It specifies CASSPQVTAGGSDTQYF.

This chain uses TRBV20-1 with TRBJ2-5, with D perhaps being TRBD1 or TRBD2 (7 bases each). Germline V gene lookup returns CDR1 DFQATT and CDR2 SNEGSKA (reference sequence). The CDR3 has 11 amino acids. The CDR3 region is CSSQGGETQYF. CDR3 in DNA: TGCAGCTCCCAGGGGGGGGAGACCCAGTACTTC.

The chain combines TRBV7-2 with TRBJ2-7, with 7 bases fitting TRBD2. The CDR3 has 16 amino acids. Germline CDR1 SGHTA, CDR2 FQGNSA. Unmatched junction bases numbered 12, after V lost 2 bases and J lost 5 bases. The CDR3 DNA reads as TGTGCCAGCAGCTTAATGTCGGCGGGAGTATCCCACGAGCAGTACTTC. This encodes CASSLMSAGVSHEQYF.

This clone was observed a handful of times. The chain employs TRBV6-6 and TRBJ2-3; 9 bases are shared with TRBD1. The CDR3 is 15 amino acids. Germline V gene lookup returns CDR1 MNHNY and CDR2 SVGAGI (reference sequence). V was pared by 5 bases and J by 3 bases, with 6 bases of the junction left unmatched. CDR3 DNA: TGTGCCAGCAGTCCAGGGACAGGGAGGACAGATACGCAGTATTTT. It encodes CASSPGTGRTDTQYF.

The rearrangement uses TRBV9 and TRBJ2-1; 10 positions match TRBD2. Germline V gene lookup returns CDR1 SGDLS and CDR2 YYNGEE. V lost 0 bases, J lost 3 bases, and 6 bases stayed unmatched. This CDR3 region has 17 residues. The CDR3 reads CASSVVSGRAYYNEQFF. CDR3 nucleotides: TGTGCCAGCAGCGTAGTAAGCGGGAGGGCCTACTACAATGAGCAGTTCTTC.

V and J are TRBV5-1 and TRBJ1-1; D uncertain. Trimming stripped 4 bases from V and 0 bases from J, with 13 bases between. Germline values: CDR1 SGHRS, CDR2 YFSETQ. The CDR3 is 15 residues long. The CDR3 DNA sequence: TGCGCCAGCAGCCCCGATAACAGAATGAACACTGAAGCTTTCTTT. This codes for CASSPDNRMNTEAFF.